The T cell receptor beta chain under discussion was sequenced for a study of blood T cell repertoires in COVID-19. The germline V gene encodes CDR1 MDHEN and CDR2 SYDVKM. The CDR3 totals 14 residues. The V and J ends lost 6 bases and 4 bases, in that order; junction bases with no gene match: 6. Profiled with immunoSEQ multiplex PCR; TCRdb holds only in-frame clones, not every one. The sample records roughly 220,000 clones, more than 75% being singletons. The source is a man aged 60 to 75 with acute or convalescent COVID-19. V is TRBV28 and J is TRBJ1-1, with 9 bases that match TRBD1. The material sequenced was peripheral blood. CDR3 sequence: CASRPGQGFTEAFF. In DNA form, the CDR3 reads TGTGCCAGCAGACCGGGACAGGGTTTCACTGAAGCTTTCTTT.